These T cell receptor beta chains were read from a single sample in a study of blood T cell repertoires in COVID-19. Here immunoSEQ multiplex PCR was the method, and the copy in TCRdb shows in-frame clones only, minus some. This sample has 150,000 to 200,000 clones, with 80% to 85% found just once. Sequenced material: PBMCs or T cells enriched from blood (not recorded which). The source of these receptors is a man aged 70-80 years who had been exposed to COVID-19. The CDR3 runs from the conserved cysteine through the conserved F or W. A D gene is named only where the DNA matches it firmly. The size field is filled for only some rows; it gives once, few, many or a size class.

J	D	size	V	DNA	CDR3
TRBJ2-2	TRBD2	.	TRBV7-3	TGTGCCAGCAGCTTGGGCGGGGGTGGAACCGGGGAGCTGTTTTTT	CASSLGGGGTGELFF
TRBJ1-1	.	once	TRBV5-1	TGCGCCAGCAGTCTCTGGACATCAGAGAACACTGAAGCTTTCTTT	CASSLWTSENTEAFF
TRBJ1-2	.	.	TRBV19	TGTGCCAGTAGTACACCGGGGGAGGGGCGATACTATGGCTACACCTTC	CASSTPGEGRYYGYTF
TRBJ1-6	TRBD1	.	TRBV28	TGTGCCACCGCGACGGGACAGGGAAACGATTCACCCCTCCACTTT	CATATGQGNDSPLHF
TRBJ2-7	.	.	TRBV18	TGTGCCAGCTCACCGCCGGAGCTGCGGCCCTACGAGCAGTACTTC	CASSPPELRPYEQYF
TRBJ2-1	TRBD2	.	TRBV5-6	TGTGCCAGCAGCATGACCTCCGGGACTAGCGACCAGTTCTTC	CASSMTSGTSDQFF
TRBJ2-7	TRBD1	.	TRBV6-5	TGTGCCAGCAGGAATCAACAGGGGACCTACGAGCAGTACTTC	CASRNQQGTYEQYF
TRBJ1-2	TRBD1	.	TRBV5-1	TGCGCCAGCAGCTACCTGGGGCGGGACAGGGGGAACTATGGCTACACCTTC	CASSYLGRDRGNYGYTF
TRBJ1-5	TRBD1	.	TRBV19	TGTGCCAGTACCCATGACAGGGGGAATCAGCCCCAGCATTTT	CASTHDRGNQPQHF
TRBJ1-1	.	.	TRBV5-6	TGTGCCAGCAGCGTCTCCCCTAGTATTACTGAAGCTTTCTTT	CASSVSPSITEAFF
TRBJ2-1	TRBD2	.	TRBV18	TGTGCCAGCTCATCTCTAGCGGGAGGTGGCAATGAGCAGTTCTTC	CASSSLAGGGNEQFF
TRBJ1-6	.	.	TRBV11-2	TGTGCCAGCAGCTCCGAATCAGGGCTTCCTACCCTCCACTTT	CASSSESGLPTLHF
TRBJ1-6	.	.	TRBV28	TGTGCCAGCACGGGCGGGGGATACTCCTATAATTCACCCCTCCACTTT	CASTGGGYSYNSPLHF
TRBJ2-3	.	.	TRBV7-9	TGTGCCAGCAGCTTAGTTGGCTTCACAGATACGCAGTATTTT	CASSLVGFTDTQYF
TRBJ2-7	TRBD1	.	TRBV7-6	TGTGCCAGCAGCTTGGGAGACAGGGGCCTCGAGCAGTACTTC	CASSLGDRGLEQYF
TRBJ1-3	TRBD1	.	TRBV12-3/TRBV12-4	TGTGCCAGCAGTGATGGGACAGGGACGGTTTATTTT	CASSDGTGTVYF
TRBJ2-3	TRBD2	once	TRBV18	TGTGCCAGCTCACCACCGGGACTAGCGGGGGGAAGCACAGATACGCAGTATTTT	CASSPPGLAGGSTDTQYF
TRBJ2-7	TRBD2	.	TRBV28	TGTGCCAGCAGTTTGGAAGCCGGGAGGGTCTACGAGCAGTACTTC	CASSLEAGRVYEQYF
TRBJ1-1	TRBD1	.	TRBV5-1	TGCGCCAGCAGCTCACAGGGGCCCGGTGAAGCTTTCTTT	CASSSQGPGEAFF
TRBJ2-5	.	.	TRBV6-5	TGTGCCAGCAGTTACTCGCAACCTAGGGGGGGAGAGACCCAGTACTTC	CASSYSQPRGGETQYF
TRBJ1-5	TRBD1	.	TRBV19	TGTGCCAGTAGTATAGATACAGGGGGCAGGTGGGGCAATCAGCCCCAGCATTTT	CASSIDTGGRWGNQPQHF
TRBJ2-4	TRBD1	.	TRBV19	TGTGCCAGTAGTATGAGACAGGGGGATCACATTCAGTACTTC	CASSMRQGDHIQYF
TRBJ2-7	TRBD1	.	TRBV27	TGTGCCAGCAGTTTATCCCCGGGACAGGGTAGCGAGCAGTACTTC	CASSLSPGQGSEQYF
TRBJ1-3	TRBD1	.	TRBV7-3	TGTGCCAGCAGCCCCACAGGGGATTCGGGAAACACCATATATTTT	CASSPTGDSGNTIYF
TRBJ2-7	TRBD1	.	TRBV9	TGTGCCAGCAGCGCGGGACAGGGGATCTCCTACGAGCAGTACTTC	CASSAGQGISYEQYF